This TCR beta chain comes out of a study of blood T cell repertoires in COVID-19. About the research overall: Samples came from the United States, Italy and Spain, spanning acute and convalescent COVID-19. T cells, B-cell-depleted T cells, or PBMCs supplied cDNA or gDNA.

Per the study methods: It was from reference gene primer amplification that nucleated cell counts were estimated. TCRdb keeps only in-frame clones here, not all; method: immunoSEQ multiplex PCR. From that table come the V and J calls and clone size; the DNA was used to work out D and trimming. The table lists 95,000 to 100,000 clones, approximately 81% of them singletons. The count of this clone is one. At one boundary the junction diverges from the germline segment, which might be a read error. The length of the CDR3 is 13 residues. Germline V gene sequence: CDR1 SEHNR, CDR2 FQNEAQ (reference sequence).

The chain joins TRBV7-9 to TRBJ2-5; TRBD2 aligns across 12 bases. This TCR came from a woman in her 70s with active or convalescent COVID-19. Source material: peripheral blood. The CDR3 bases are TGTGCCAGCAGCCTAGCGGGAGGGCGGACCCAGTACTTC. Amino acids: CASSLAGGRTQYF. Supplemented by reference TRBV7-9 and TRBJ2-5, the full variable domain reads DTGVSQNPRHKITKRGQNVTFRCDPISEHNRLYWYRQTLGQGPEFLTYFQNEAQLEKSRLLSDRFSAERPKGSFSTLEIQRTEQGDSAMYLCASSLAGGRTQYFGPGTRLLVL.